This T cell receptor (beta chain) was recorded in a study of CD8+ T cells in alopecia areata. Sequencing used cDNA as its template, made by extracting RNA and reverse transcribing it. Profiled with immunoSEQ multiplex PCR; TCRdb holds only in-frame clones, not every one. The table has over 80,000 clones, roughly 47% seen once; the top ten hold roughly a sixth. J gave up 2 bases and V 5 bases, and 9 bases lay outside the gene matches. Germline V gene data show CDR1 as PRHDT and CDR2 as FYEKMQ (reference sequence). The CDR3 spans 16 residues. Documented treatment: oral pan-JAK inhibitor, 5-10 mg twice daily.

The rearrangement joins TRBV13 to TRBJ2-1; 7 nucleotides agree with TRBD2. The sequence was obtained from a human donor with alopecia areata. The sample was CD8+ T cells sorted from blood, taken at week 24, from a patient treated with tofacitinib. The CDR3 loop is CASSLLSGSPYNEQFF. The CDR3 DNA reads TGTGCCAGCAGCCTTCTTAGCGGGTCCCCCTACAATGAGCAGTTCTTC.